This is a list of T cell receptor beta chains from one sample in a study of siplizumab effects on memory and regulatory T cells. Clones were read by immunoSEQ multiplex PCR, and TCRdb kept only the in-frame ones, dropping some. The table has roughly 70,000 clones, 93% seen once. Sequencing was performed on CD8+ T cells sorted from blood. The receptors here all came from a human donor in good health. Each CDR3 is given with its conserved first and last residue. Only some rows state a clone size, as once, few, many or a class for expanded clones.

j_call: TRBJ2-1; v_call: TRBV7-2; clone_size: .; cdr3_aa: CASSLRAWGWFF
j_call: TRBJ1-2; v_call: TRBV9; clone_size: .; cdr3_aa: CASSATGEVGYTF
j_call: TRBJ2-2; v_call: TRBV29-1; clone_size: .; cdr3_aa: CSVEARRGPNTGELFF
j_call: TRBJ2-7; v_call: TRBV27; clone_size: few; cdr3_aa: CASSPLSGGFYEQYF
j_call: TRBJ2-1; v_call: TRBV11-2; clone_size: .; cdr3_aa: CASKHLAVDYNEQFF
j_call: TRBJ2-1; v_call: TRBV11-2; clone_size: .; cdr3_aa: CASSQPPGGNEQFF
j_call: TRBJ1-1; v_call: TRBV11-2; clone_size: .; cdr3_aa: CASSTPTGDTEAFF
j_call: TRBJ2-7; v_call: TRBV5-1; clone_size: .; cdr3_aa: CASSPRTSGGHEQYF
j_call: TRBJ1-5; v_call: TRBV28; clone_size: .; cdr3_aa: CASSLNALQGSLYQPQHF
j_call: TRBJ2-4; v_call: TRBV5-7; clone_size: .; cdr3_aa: CASSLIVSSENIQYF
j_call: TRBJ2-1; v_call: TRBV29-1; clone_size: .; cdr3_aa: CSVGQGWNNEQFF
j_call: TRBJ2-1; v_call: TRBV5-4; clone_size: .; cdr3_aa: CASNHRDRVYNEQFF
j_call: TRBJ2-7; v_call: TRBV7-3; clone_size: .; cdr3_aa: CASSTPYGITYF
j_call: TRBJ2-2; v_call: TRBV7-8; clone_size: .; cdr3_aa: CASTQSRELFF
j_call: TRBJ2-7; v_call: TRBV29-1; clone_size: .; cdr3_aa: CSVDGDSYEQYF
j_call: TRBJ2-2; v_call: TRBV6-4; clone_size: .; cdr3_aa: CASKQGHTGELFF
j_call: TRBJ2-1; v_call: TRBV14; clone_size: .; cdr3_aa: CASSHYNEQFF
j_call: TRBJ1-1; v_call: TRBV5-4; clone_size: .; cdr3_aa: CASSPRTGMNTEAFF
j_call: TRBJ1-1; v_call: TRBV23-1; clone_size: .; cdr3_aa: CASSHPEDTEAFF
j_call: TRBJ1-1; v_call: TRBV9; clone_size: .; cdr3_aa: CASSVVWEGAGTEAFF
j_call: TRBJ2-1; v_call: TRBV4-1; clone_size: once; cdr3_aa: CASSRDYNEQFF
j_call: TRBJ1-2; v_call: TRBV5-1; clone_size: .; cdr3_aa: CASSVSDGTMGYTF
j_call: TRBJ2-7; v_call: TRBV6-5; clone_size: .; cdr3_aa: CASSYSSGGYEQYF
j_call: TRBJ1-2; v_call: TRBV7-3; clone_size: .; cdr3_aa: CASRAGQDYGYTF
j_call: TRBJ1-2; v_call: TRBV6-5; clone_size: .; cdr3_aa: CASSYYMEGGYGYTF
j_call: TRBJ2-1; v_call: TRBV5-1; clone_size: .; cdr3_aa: CASSLAIVGGGPDNEQFF
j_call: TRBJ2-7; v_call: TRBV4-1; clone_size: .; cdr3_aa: CASSQDTGFEQYF
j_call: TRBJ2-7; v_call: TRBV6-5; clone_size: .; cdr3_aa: CASSSGIIYEQYF
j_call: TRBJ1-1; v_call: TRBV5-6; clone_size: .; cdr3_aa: CASSTRRGHLNTEAFF
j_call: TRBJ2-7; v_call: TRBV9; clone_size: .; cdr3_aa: CASSVGQGENYEQYF
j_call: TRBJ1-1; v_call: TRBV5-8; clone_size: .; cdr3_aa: CASSPGTGGEAFF
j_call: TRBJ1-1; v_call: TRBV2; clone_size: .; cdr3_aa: CASSESPQPGF
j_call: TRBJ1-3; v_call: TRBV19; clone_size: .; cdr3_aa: CASSMGGRSSGNTIYF
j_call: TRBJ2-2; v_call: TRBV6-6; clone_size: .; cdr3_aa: CASSHGGVTGELFF
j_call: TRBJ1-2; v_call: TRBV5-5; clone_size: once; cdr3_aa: CASKLPGQEVYTF
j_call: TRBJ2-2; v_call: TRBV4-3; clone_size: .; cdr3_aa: CASSHGGGGAIGELFF
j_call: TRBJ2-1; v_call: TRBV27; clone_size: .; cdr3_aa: CASSRDSPYNEQFF
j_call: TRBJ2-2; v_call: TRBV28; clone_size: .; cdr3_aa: CASSWGETGITGELFF
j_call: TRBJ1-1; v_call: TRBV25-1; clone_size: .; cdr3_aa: CASMLGVTEAFF
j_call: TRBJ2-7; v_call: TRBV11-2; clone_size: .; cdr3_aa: CASSLIVSGDREGEQYF
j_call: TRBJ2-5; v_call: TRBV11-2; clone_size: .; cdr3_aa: CASSLFQSQETQYF
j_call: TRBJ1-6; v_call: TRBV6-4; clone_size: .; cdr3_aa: CASSDSMGGLSPLHF
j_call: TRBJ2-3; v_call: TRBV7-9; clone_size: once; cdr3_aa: CASIGGAVSTDTQYF
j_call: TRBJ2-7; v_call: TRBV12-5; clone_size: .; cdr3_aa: CASSLDGTAYEQYF
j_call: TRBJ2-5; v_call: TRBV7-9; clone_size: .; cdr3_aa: CASSLAGGLETQYF
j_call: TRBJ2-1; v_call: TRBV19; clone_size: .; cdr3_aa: CASSMVSGTGSNEQFF
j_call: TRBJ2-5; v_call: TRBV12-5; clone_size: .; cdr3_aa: CASAPEWAAGETQYF